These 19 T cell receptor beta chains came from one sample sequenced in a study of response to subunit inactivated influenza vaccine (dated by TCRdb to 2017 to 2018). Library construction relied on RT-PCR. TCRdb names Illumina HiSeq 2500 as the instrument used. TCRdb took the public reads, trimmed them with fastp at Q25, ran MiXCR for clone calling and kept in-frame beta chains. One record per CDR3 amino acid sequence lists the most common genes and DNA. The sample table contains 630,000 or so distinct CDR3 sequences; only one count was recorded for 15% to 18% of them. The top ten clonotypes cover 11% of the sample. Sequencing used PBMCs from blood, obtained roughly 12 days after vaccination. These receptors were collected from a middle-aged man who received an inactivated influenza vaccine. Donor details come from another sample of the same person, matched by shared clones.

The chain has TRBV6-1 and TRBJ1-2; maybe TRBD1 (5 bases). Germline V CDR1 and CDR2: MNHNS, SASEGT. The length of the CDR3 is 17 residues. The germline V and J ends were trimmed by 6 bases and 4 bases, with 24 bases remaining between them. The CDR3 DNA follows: TGTGCCAGCAGACCGACAGAGAGACCGGCTTTCGCCTATGGCTACACCTTC. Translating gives CASRPTERPAFAYGYTF.

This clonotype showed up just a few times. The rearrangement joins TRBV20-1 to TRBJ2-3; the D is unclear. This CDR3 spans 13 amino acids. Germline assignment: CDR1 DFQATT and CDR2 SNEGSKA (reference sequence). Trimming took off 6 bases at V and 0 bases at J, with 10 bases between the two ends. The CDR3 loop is CSARPPSTDTQYF. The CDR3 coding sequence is TGCAGTGCCCGCCCTCCTAGCACAGATACGCAGTATTTT.

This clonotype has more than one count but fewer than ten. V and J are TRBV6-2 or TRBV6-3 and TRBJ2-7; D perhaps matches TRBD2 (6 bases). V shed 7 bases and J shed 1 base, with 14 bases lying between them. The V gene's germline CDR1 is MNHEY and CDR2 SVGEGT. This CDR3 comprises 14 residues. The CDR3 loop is CASTKFGSSYEQYF. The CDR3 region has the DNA TGTGCCAGCACCAAATTCGGGAGTTCCTACGAGCAGTACTTC.

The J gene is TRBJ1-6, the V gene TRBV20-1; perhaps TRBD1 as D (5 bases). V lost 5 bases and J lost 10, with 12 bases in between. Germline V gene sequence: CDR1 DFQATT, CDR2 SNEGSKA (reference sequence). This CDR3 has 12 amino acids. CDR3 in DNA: TGCAGTGCTCCCCACGGGGGATCACCCCTCCACTTT. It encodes CSAPHGGSPLHF.

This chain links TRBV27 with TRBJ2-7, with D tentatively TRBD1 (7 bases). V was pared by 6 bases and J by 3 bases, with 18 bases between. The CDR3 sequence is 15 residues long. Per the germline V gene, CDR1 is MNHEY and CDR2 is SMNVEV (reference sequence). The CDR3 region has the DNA TGTGCCAGCAGGGGGGGCACCGGGACAGACTACGAGCAGTACTTC. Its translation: CASRGGTGTDYEQYF.

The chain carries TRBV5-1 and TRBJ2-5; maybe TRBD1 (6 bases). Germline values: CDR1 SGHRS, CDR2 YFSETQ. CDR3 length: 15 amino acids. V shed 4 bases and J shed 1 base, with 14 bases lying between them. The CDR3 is CASSNGTTSQETQYF. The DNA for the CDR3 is TGCGCCAGCAGCAACGGGACAACGAGCCAAGAGACCCAGTACTTC.

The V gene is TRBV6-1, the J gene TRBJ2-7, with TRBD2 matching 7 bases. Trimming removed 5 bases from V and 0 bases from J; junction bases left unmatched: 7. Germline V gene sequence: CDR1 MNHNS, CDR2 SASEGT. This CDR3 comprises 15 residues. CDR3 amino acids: CASSMGGLSSYEQYF. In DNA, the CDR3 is TGTGCCAGCAGTATGGGGGGGTTGAGCTCCTACGAGCAGTACTTC.

As DNA, the CDR3 is TGCAGTGCTACACCTTCAGCGGAACAAAACACCGGGGAGCTGTTTTTT. The encoded protein is CSATPSAEQNTGELFF. The V gene is TRBV20-1, the J gene TRBJ2-2; maybe TRBD2 (5 bases). Trimming removed 4 bases from V and 2 bases from J, with 17 bases in between. CDR3 size: 16 residues. Germline V CDR1 and CDR2: DFQATT, SNEGSKA (reference sequence).

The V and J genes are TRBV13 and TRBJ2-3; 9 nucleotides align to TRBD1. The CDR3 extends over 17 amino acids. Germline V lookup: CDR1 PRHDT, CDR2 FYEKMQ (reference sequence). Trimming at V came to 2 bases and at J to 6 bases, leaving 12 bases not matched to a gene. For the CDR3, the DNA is TGTGCCAGCAGCTTAATTTACCCGGGACAGGGAATGGATACGCAGTATTTT. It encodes CASSLIYPGQGMDTQYF. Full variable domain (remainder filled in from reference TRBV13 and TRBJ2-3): AAGVIQSPRHLIKEKRETATLKCYPIPRHDTVYWYQQGPGQDPQFLISFYEKMQSDKGSIPDRFSAQQFSDYHSELNMSSLELGDSALYFCASSLIYPGQGMDTQYFGPGTRLTVL.

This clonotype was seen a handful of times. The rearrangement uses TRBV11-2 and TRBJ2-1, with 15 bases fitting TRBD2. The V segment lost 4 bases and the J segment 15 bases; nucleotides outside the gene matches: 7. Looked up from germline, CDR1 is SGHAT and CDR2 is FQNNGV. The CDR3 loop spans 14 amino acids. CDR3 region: CASSSGLAGGSRFF. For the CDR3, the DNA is TGTGCCAGCAGCTCGGGACTAGCGGGAGGATCCCGGTTCTTC.

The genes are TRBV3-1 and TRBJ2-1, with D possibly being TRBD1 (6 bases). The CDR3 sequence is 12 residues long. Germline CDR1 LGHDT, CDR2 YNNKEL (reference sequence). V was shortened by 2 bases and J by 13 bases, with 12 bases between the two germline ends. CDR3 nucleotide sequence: TGTGCCAGCAGCCAAACAGGGATGGAACAGTTCTTC. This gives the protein CASSQTGMEQFF.

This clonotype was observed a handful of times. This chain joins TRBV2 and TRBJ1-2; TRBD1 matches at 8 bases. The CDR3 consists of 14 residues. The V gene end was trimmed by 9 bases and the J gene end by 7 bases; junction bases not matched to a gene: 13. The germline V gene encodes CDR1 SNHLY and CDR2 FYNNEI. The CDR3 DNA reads TGTGCCAGTAGAAACAATCAGGGGGCATTTGGCTACACCTTC. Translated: CASRNNQGAFGYTF.

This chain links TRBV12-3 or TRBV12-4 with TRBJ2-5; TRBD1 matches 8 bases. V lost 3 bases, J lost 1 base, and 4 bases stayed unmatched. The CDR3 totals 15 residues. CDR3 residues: CASSFVRGPQETQYF. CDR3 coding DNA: TGTGCCAGCAGTTTTGTCAGGGGGCCCCAAGAGACCCAGTACTTC.

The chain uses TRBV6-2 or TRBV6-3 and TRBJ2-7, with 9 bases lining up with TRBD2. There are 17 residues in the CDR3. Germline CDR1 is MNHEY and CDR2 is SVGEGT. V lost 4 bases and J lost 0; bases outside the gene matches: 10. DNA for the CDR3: TGTGCCAGCAGTTCGTCCGGGACTAGCCGCCGCTCCTACGAGCAGTACTTC. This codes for CASSSSGTSRRSYEQYF.

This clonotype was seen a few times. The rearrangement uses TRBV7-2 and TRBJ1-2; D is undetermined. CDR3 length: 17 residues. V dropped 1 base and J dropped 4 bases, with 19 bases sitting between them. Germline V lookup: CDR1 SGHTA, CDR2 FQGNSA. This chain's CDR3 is CASSLGGSRRRAYGYTF. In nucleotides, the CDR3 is TGTGCCAGCAGCTTAGGAGGGAGTAGGAGGCGCGCCTATGGCTACACCTTC.

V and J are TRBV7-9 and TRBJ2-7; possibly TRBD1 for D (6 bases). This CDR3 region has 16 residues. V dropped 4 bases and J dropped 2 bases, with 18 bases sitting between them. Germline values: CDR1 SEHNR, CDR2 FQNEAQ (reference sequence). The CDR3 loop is CASSYITTGGTYEQYF. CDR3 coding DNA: TGTGCCAGCAGCTACATTACGACAGGTGGGACCTACGAGCAGTACTTC.

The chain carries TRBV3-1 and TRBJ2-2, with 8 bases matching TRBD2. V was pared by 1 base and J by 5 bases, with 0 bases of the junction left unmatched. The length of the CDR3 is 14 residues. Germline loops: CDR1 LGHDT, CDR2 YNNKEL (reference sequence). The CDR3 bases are TGTGCCAGCAGCCAAGGACTAGCGACCGGGGAGCTGTTTTTT. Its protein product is CASSQGLATGELFF. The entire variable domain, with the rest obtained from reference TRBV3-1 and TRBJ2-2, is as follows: DTAVSQTPKYLVTQMGNDKSIKCEQNLGHDTMYWYKQDSKKFLKIMFSYNNKELIINETVPNRFSPKSPDKAHLNLHINSLELGDSAVYFCASSQGLATGELFFGEGSRLTVL.

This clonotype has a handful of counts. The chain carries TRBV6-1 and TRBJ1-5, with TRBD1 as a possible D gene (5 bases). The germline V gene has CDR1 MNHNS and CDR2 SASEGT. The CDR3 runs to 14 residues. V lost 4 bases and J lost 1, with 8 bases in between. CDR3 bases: TGTGCCAGCAGTGGCCGACAGAGCAATCAGCCCCAGCATTTT. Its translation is CASSGRQSNQPQHF.

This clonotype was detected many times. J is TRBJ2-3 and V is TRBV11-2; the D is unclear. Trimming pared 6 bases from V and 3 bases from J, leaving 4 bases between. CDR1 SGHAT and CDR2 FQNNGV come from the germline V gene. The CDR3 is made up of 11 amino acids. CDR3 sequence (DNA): TGTGCCAGCAGAACGACAGATACGCAGTATTTT. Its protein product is CASRTTDTQYF.